One T cell receptor beta chain is described in this entry. Its antigen is not known. Germline and junction disagree at one end, which may indicate a read error. A modified ARM-PCR protocol with three rounds of nested PCR amplified TCRbeta. TCRdb ran MiXCR on the multiplex PCR reads and lists one entry per CDR3 protein. The table includes approximately 86,000 distinct CDR3 sequences, over 60% detected once. No cell sorting was done before RNA was extracted from the tissue. This entry is derived from a study of tumor and adjacent non-tumor tissue in lung cancer. Study at large: The patients, some ten men and several women, were roughly 30 to 80 with stage I to III disease. General study points: Shorter survival was associated with higher TCR diversity in tumors. Significantly higher TCR diversity was found in tumor than normal lung.

CDR3 size: 14 residues. CDR1 is SGHDN and CDR2 is FVKESK in the germline V gene. This clonotype originated in a woman aged 40 to 50 with non-small cell lung cancer. The rearrangement joins TRBV14 to TRBJ2-3; TRBD2 is a possible D gene (6 bases). The source material was lung tumor tissue. CDR3: CASSMSGESDTRYF. CDR3 DNA: TGTGCCAGCAGCATGTCGGGGGAGTCAGATACGCGGTACTTT.